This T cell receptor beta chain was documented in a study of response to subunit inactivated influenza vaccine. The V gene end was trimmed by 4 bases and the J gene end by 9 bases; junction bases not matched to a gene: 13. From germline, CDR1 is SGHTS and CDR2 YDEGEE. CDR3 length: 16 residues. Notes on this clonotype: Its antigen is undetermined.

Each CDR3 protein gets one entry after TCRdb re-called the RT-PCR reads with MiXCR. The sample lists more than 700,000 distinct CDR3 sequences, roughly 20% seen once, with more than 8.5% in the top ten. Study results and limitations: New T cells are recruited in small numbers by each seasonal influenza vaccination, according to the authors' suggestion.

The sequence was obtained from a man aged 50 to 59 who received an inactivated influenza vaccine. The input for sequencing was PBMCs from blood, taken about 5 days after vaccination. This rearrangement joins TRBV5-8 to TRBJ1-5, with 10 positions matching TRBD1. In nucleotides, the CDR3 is TGTGCCAGCAGCATCGGGACAGGGGTGAGACCATGGCCCCAGCATTTT. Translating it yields CASSIGTGVRPWPQHF.